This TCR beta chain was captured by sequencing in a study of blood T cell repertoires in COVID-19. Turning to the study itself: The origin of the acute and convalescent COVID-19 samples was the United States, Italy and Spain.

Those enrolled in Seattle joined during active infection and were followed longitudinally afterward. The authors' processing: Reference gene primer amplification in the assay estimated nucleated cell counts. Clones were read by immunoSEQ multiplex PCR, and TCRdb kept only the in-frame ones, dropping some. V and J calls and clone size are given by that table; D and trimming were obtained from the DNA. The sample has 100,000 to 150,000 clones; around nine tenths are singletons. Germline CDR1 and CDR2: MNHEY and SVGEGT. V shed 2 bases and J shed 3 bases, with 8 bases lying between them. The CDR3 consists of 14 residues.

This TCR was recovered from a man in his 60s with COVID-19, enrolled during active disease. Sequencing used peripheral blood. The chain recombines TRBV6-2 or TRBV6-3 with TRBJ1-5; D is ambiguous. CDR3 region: CASSYPGDNQPQHF. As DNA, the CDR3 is TGTGCCAGCAGTTACCCCGGGGACAATCAGCCCCAGCATTTT.